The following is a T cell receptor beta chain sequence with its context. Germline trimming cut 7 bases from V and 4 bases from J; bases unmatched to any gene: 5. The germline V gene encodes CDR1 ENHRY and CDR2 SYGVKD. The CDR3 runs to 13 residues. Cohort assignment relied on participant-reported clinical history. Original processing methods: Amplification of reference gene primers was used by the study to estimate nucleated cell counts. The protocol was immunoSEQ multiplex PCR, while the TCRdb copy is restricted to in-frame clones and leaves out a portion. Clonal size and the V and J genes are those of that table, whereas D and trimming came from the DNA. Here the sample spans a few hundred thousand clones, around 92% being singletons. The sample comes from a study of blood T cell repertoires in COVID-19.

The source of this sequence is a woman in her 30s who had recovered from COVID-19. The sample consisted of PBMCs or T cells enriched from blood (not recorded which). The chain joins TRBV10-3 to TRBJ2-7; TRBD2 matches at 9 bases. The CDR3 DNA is TGTGCCATCAAGCGGGAGGTCGGGTACGAGCAGTACTTC. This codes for CAIKREVGYEQYF.